The 7 T cell receptor beta chains given below trace back to one sample, sequenced in a study of T cells after yellow fever vaccination. A single record per CDR3 protein comes from TCRdb applying MiXCR to the 5' RACE reads. The sample records around 260,000 distinct CDR3 sequences, over 4.5% being singletons. The sample in question was CD4+ T cells sorted from PBMCs, obtained on the day of the yellow fever booster vaccination. The receptors originated from a man aged 18 to 35 who received the YFV17D yellow fever vaccine.

This clonotype was found many times. The chain carries TRBV12-3 or TRBV12-4 and TRBJ1-1, with a possible D match to TRBD1 (5 bases). Trimming took 4 bases from V and 4 from J, leaving 16 bases between them. The CDR3 runs 15 residues. CDR3 protein: CASSWLGGVPTEAFF. The CDR3 DNA reads as TGTGCCAGCAGTTGGTTGGGGGGGGTCCCCACTGAAGCTTTCTTT.

This clonotype showed up many times. This rearrangement joins TRBV12-3 or TRBV12-4 to TRBJ2-2, with D uncertain. The length of the CDR3 is 15 residues. V was clipped by 7 bases and J by 6 bases, with 18 bases between them. This CDR3 reads CASTILTPRAGELFF. The CDR3 nucleotides read TGTGCCAGCACCATACTAACCCCACGCGCCGGGGAGCTGTTTTTT.

This clonotype showed up just a few times. The CDR3 here is CASSLGGVAGELFF. The CDR3 coding sequence is TGTGCCAGCAGCTTAGGTGGGGTAGCCGGGGAGCTGTTTTTT. The J gene is TRBJ2-2, the V gene TRBV7-2; no clear D. V lost 1 base and J 6 bases, leaving 9 bases between the germline ends. The CDR3 totals 14 residues. CDR1 SGHTA and CDR2 FQGNSA come from the germline V gene.

Ten or more counts support this clonotype. The V gene is TRBV7-2, the J gene TRBJ2-5; the D gene is possibly TRBD2 (5 bases). CDR1 is SGHTA, CDR2 FQGNSA, per germline. Trimming removed 4 bases from V and 5 bases from J, with 14 bases in between. The CDR3 has 14 amino acids. The CDR3 sequence is CASSSQRGWETQYF. The CDR3 nucleotides are TGTGCCAGCAGCTCCCAACGAGGGTGGGAGACCCAGTACTTC.

This clonotype has ten or more counts. CDR3 sequence (DNA): TGTGCCAGCAGTCAATTCTCTGGAAACACCATATATTTT. Translation: CASSQFSGNTIYF. J is TRBJ1-3 and V is TRBV7-9; D ambiguous. From germline, CDR1 is SEHNR and CDR2 FQNEAQ (reference sequence). V lost 6 bases to trimming and J lost 0 bases, with 6 bases between them. The CDR3 totals 13 residues. Combining the CDR3 with reference TRBV7-9 and TRBJ1-3 gives the whole variable domain DTGVSQNPRHKITKRGQNVTFRCDPISEHNRLYWYRQTLGQGPEFLTYFQNEAQLEKSRLLSDRFSAERPKGSFSTLEIQRTEQGDSAMYLCASSQFSGNTIYFGEGSWLTVV.

At least ten counts were recorded for this clonotype. The CDR3 DNA follows: TGTGCCAGCAGCTTAGAGTTGGCGGGGTGGGCTGCCAAAAACATTCAGTACTTC. Translation gives CASSLELAGWAAKNIQYF. The chain is built from TRBV7-8 and TRBJ2-4, with a tentative D call TRBD2 (6 bases). Trimming left V 1 base short and J 1 base short, with 17 bases between. CDR1 and CDR2 from the germline V gene are SGHVS and FQNEAQ. The CDR3 runs 18 residues.

The chain joins TRBV12-3 or TRBV12-4 to TRBJ2-3; TRBD2 aligns across 12 bases. The V segment lost 6 bases and the J segment 0 bases; nucleotides outside the gene matches: 10. This CDR3 contains 18 residues. CDR3 protein: CASRRTSGGLPSTDTQYF. DNA of the CDR3: TGTGCCAGCAGGAGAACTAGCGGGGGGCTCCCTAGCACAGATACGCAGTATTTT.